This T cell receptor (beta chain) was sequenced in a study of shared clonotypes between healthy human individuals. General study points: Incompleteness in sorted-subset sequencing, despite large depth, was shown by rarefaction. Generation probabilities were higher for clonotypes shared across all four sorted-subset donors than for unshared ones.

A note on this clone: Its antigen remains unknown.

TCRdb's copy holds only in-frame clones and misses some; the assay was immunoSEQ multiplex PCR. Of 2,100,000 or so clones listed, roughly 95% are singletons. The sequencing sample was made of naive CD4+ T cells sorted from blood. Indicated subset: CD45RA+ positively selected. This receptor was identified in a man between 18 and 29 years old in good health.

This CDR3 reads CAISESLGLAGGTYEQYF. CDR3 DNA sequence: TGTGCCATCAGTGAGTCTCTAGGGCTAGCGGGAGGAACCTACGAGCAGTACTTC. The rearrangement links TRBV10-3 to TRBJ2-7; 11 bases are shared with TRBD2. With 0 bases clipped from V and 2 bases from J, the junction kept 9 bases outside the gene matches. Germline CDR1 is ENHRY and CDR2 is SYGVKD. The CDR3 has 18 amino acids.